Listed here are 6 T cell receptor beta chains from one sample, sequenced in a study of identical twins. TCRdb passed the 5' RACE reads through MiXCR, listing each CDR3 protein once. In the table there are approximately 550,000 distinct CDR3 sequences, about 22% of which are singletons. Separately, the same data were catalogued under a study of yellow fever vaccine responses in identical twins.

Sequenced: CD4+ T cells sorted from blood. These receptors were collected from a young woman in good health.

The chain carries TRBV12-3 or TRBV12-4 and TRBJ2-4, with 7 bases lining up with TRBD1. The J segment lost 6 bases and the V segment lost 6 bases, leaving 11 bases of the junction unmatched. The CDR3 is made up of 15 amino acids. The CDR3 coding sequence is TGTGCCAGCAGGCCTACAGGGGCCGCGGGAAACATTCAGTACTTC. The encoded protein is CASRPTGAAGNIQYF.

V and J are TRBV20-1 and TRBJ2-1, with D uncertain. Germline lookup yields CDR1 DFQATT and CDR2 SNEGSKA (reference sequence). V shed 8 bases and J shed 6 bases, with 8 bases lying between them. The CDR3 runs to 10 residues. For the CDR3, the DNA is TGCAGTCCTTTAGGCAATGAGCAGTTCTTC. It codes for CSPLGNEQFF.

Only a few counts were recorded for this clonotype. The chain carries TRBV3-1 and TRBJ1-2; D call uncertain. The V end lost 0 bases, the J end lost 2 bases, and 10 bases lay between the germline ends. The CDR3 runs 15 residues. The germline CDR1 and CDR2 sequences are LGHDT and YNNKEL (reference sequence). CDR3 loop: CASSQDTGANYGYTF. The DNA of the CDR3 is TGTGCCAGCAGCCAAGATACTGGAGCCAACTATGGCTACACCTTC. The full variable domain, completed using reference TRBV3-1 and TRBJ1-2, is DTAVSQTPKYLVTQMGNDKSIKCEQNLGHDTMYWYKQDSKKFLKIMFSYNNKELIINETVPNRFSPKSPDKAHLNLHINSLELGDSAVYFCASSQDTGANYGYTFGSGTRLTVV.

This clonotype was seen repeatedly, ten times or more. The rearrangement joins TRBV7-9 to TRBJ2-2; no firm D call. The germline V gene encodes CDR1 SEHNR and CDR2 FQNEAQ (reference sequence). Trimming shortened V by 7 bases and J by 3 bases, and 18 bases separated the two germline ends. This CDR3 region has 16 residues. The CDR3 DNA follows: TGTGCCAGCACCCTAACGGGTACTGGGGACACCGGGGAGCTGTTTTTT. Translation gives CASTLTGTGDTGELFF.

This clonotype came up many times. The CDR3 spells CSVGGSRAGGRQETQYF. Written as DNA, the CDR3 is TGCAGCGTTGGAGGTTCGAGGGCGGGAGGCAGACAAGAGACCCAGTACTTC. This chain uses TRBV29-1 with TRBJ2-5; 8 nucleotides agree with TRBD2. Germline-derived CDR1 and CDR2 are SQVTM and ANQGSEA. V was clipped by 4 bases and J by 2 bases; unmatched bases: 15. The CDR3 is 17 residues long.

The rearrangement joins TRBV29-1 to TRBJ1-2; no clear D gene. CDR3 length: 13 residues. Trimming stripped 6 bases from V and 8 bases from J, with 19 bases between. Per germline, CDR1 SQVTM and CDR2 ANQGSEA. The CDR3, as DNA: TGCAGCGTGGAAAGTCTGGGGAAGGGCGGCTACACCTTC. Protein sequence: CSVESLGKGGYTF.